What follows are 27 T cell receptor beta chains derived from one specimen sequenced in a study of T cell repertoires in cytomegalovirus infection. For these receptors, no antigen is known. MiXCR was run by TCRdb on the reads, yielding one entry per CDR3 protein. The data contain around 100,000 distinct CDR3 sequences, 30% of them singletons. The sample was CD8+ T cells from cultured PBMCs, taken from culture after CMV antigen stimulation. These receptors were collected from a human donor in good health (CMV status not recorded). Some clones in this sample may be carry-over from other donors' samples.

CDR3 nucleotide sequence: TGTGCCAGCAGCCCCTACCCTCAGTCCTCTGGAAACACCATATATTTT. This sequence encodes CASSPYPQSSGNTIYF. The gene calls are TRBV7-2 and TRBJ1-3; D not certain. The ends were cut back, 5 bases at V and 0 bases at J, with 14 bases in the middle. Looked up from germline, CDR1 is SGHTA and CDR2 is FQGNSA. The CDR3 length is 16 residues. Complete variable domain (other parts from reference TRBV7-2 and TRBJ1-3): GAGVSQSPSNKVTEKGKDVELRCDPISGHTALYWYRQSLGQGLEFLIYFQGNSAPDKSGLPSDRFSAERTGGSVSTLTIQRTQQEDSAVYLCASSPYPQSSGNTIYFGEGSWLTVV.

The chain is built from TRBV19 and TRBJ2-4, with 9 nucleotides matching TRBD1. V shed 5 bases and J 4 bases; nucleotides not matched to a gene: 21. The CDR3 totals 20 residues. Germline CDR1 and CDR2: LNHDA and SQIVND (reference sequence). The CDR3 sequence is CASSRSLGSVEGTGKNIQYF. In DNA form, the CDR3 reads TGTGCCAGTAGTCGGTCGCTCGGCTCGGTGGAAGGGACAGGGAAAAACATTCAGTACTTC. Full variable domain (rest looked up from reference TRBV19 and TRBJ2-4): DGGITQSPKYLFRKEGQNVTLSCEQNLNHDAMYWYRQDPGQGLRLIYYSQIVNDFQKGDIAEGYSVSREKKESFPLTVTSAQKNPTAFYLCASSRSLGSVEGTGKNIQYFGAGTRLSVL.

This clonotype has just a few counts. This chain joins TRBV4-1 and TRBJ2-7; possible D gene TRBD1, 5 bases. The CDR3 has 16 residues. Germline lookup yields CDR1 MGHRA and CDR2 YSYEKL. Trimming took off 3 bases at V and 2 bases at J, with 17 bases between the two ends. For the CDR3, the DNA is TGCGCCAGCAGCCAGGACATAGGACAAAGGGCCTACGAGCAGTACTTC. Its translation: CASSQDIGQRAYEQYF.

In DNA, the CDR3 is TGTGCCAGCAGTCCCGCCCGGGGCGATGAGCAGTTCTTC. It yields the protein CASSPARGDEQFF. V is TRBV2 and J is TRBJ2-1; D may correspond to TRBD1 or TRBD2 (5 bases each). This CDR3 contains 13 residues. Trimming pared 5 bases from V and 8 bases from J, leaving 13 bases between. The germline V gene has CDR1 SNHLY and CDR2 FYNNEI.

This clonotype was seen a few times. V gene TRBV4-2 combines with J gene TRBJ2-2; perhaps TRBD1 as D (6 bases). There are 14 residues in the CDR3. Trimming took off 1 base at V and 5 bases at J, with 8 bases between the two ends. The germline V gene encodes CDR1 LGHNA and CDR2 YNFKEQ. The CDR3 sequence is CASSQVGGTGELFF. CDR3 DNA: TGTGCCAGCAGCCAAGTAGGGGGAACCGGGGAGCTGTTTTTT.

The chain carries TRBV7-2 and TRBJ2-1; D tentatively fits TRBD1 or TRBD2 (5 bases each). Trimming cost V 4 bases and J 7 bases, with 14 bases left between them. The CDR3 contains 14 residues. The germline V gene has CDR1 SGHTA and CDR2 FQGNSA. Here the CDR3 DNA reads TGTGCCAGCAGCTCGGGACCTACCCCAAATGAGCAGTTCTTC. Amino acid sequence: CASSSGPTPNEQFF.

The V call is TRBV14, the J call TRBJ2-3; maybe TRBD2 (5 bases). The length of the CDR3 is 15 residues. The V gene's germline CDR1 is SGHDN and CDR2 FVKESK. Trimming pared 1 base from V and 1 base from J, leaving 9 bases between. The CDR3 loop reads CASSQVRGRTDTQYF. DNA of the CDR3: TGTGCCAGCAGCCAAGTACGGGGTCGCACAGATACGCAGTATTTT.

The chain carries TRBV28 and TRBJ2-3, with 10 bases lining up with TRBD2. CDR1 and CDR2 (germline): MDHEN, SYDVKM. The CDR3 is 15 residues long. V gave up 7 bases and J gave up 4 bases; unmatched junction bases: 8. This CDR3 reads CASTAGLAVSDTQYF. In DNA form, the CDR3 reads TGTGCCAGCACCGCCGGACTAGCGGTCTCAGATACGCAGTATTTT.

A word on this clonotype: A much bigger clone sits one base away, suggesting this may be a read error. The rearrangement uses TRBV6-6 and TRBJ2-5; D gene ambiguous. CDR3 size: 11 residues. Germline assignment: CDR1 MNHNY and CDR2 SVGAGI (reference sequence). CDR3 coding DNA: TGTGCCAGCAGCCGTCAAGAGACCCAGCACTTC. Amino acid sequence: CASSRQETQHF.

This clonotype was picked up a small number of times. V gene TRBV7-4 combines with J gene TRBJ2-5; perhaps TRBD2 as D (6 bases). Trimming took 2 bases from V and 1 from J, leaving 11 bases between them. The CDR3 sequence is 15 residues long. Germline V gene data show CDR1 as SGHVT and CDR2 as SQSDAQ. CDR3 sequence: CASSLRAGPQETQYF. The DNA of the CDR3 is TGTGCCAGCAGCTTAAGGGCGGGGCCCCAAGAGACCCAGTACTTC.

This clonotype was counted ten times or more. This chain joins TRBV7-2 and TRBJ1-2, with D possibly TRBD1 on 5 matching bases. V lost 5 bases and J 7 bases, leaving 26 bases between the germline ends. Germline CDR1 and CDR2: SGHTA and FQGNSA. The CDR3 is 17 residues long. For the CDR3, the DNA is TGTGCCAGCAGCACCGGGAGGGGCGGGCTGGGGGGTCTTGGCTACACCTTC. It specifies CASSTGRGGLGGLGYTF.

This clonotype was observed a handful of times. The chain is built from TRBV7-2 and TRBJ2-1, with 8 bases that match TRBD1. Trimming at V came to 5 bases and at J to 2 bases, leaving 8 bases not matched to a gene. Germline V gene lookup returns CDR1 SGHTA and CDR2 FQGNSA. The CDR3 extends over 16 amino acids. The CDR3 loop is CASSPGETGAYNEQFF. Here the CDR3 DNA reads TGTGCCAGCAGCCCCGGGGAGACAGGGGCCTACAATGAGCAGTTCTTC.

The table lists this clonotype with many counts. The V and J genes are TRBV4-2 and TRBJ2-6; 7 bases fit TRBD2. The V gene end was trimmed by 1 base and the J gene end by 0 bases; junction bases not matched to a gene: 12. Germline V gene data show CDR1 as LGHNA and CDR2 as YNFKEQ. The CDR3 contains 20 residues. The DNA for the CDR3 is TGTGCCAGCAGCCAAGTGAGAAGGTCCGGGGGGAGCTCTGGGGCCAACGTCCTGACTTTC. This codes for CASSQVRRSGGSSGANVLTF.

The V gene is TRBV20-1, the J gene TRBJ1-2, with TRBD1 matching over 9 bases. The length of the CDR3 is 13 residues. CDR1 is DFQATT and CDR2 is SNEGSKA in the germline V gene (reference sequence). V lost 6 bases to trimming and J lost 3 bases; unmatched junction nucleotides: 5. CDR3 DNA: TGCAGTGCCAGGGACAGGGAGGACTATGGCTACACCTTC. Amino acid sequence: CSARDREDYGYTF.

This clonotype was detected a few times. The rearrangement uses TRBV6-6 and TRBJ1-5; a possible D gene is TRBD1 (6 bases). Between the trimmed V and J ends, which lost 2 bases and 4 bases, there was a span of 12 bases. The germline CDR1 and CDR2 sequences are MNHNY and SVGAGI (reference sequence). This CDR3 is 15 amino acids long. The CDR3 is CASSYGAGANQPQHF. The CDR3 DNA reads as TGTGCCAGCAGTTACGGGGCAGGGGCTAATCAGCCCCAGCATTTT.

This rearrangement joins TRBV20-1 to TRBJ2-7; 9 nucleotides agree with TRBD1. There are 15 residues in the CDR3. The V gene end was trimmed by 0 bases and the J gene end by 3 bases; junction bases not matched to a gene: 6. Germline V CDR1 and CDR2: DFQATT, SNEGSKA (reference sequence). Here the CDR3 reads CSARDVGTGIYEQYF. CDR3 DNA: TGCAGTGCTAGAGATGTCGGGACAGGGATCTACGAGCAGTACTTC.

The rearrangement uses TRBV5-1 and TRBJ1-6, with 7 nucleotides matching TRBD1. Germline loops: CDR1 SGHRS, CDR2 YFSETQ. J lost 7 bases, V lost 1 base, and 5 bases had no gene match. This CDR3 is 15 amino acids long. The CDR3 nucleotides read TGCGCCAGCAGCTTGACCGGGACAGCGAATTCACCCCTCCACTTT. It codes for CASSLTGTANSPLHF.

The chain recombines TRBV27 with TRBJ2-1, with 7 bases fitting TRBD1. The CDR3 consists of 14 residues. After removal of 5 bases from V and 6 bases from J, the junction contained 7 bases not matched to a gene. From germline, CDR1 is MNHEY and CDR2 SMNVEV (reference sequence). The DNA of the CDR3 is TGTGCCAGCAGTCCCGGGACAGCTACCAATGAGCAGTTCTTC. Protein: CASSPGTATNEQFF.

This clonotype has more than one count but fewer than ten. The genes are TRBV12-3 or TRBV12-4 and TRBJ2-1; D ambiguous. V was cut by 5 bases and J by 5 bases, with 19 bases left in between. The CDR3 length is 16 residues. CDR3 DNA: TGTGCCAGCAGTCCCCTGATCTTTAACGGACACAATGAGCAGTTCTTC. It yields the protein CASSPLIFNGHNEQFF.

In this sample, this clonotype turned up a few times. CDR3 nucleotides: TGCAGTGCTAGAGATCGGGGCGGCAATCAGCCCCAGCATTTT. It encodes CSARDRGGNQPQHF. This chain links TRBV20-1 with TRBJ1-5; D perhaps matches TRBD1 (5 bases). The ends were cut back, 0 bases at V and 2 bases at J, with 8 bases in the middle. This CDR3 has 14 residues. Germline CDR1 and CDR2: DFQATT and SNEGSKA (reference sequence).

V usage is TRBV5-6 and J usage is TRBJ1-1; D might be TRBD1 (5 bases). V dropped 5 bases and J dropped 3 bases, with 17 bases sitting between them. Germline CDR1 and CDR2: SGHDT and YYEEEE. The CDR3 length is 15 residues. CDR3 protein: CASSLRWGTDTEAFF. The CDR3 DNA reads TGTGCCAGCAGTCTGAGGTGGGGGACGGACACTGAAGCTTTCTTT.

Note on this clonotype: A read error may account for a junction end that differs from germline. The J gene is TRBJ2-1, the V gene TRBV7-6; 10 bases line up with TRBD2. The CDR3 runs to 15 residues. CDR1 is SGHVS and CDR2 is FNYEAQ in the germline V gene. CDR3 sequence reads: CARSLEGTSDNEQFF. The CDR3 DNA follows: TGTGCCAGAAGCTTAGAAGGGACTAGCGACAATGAGCAGTTCTTC.

This clonotype was recorded at least ten times. The rearrangement links TRBV27 to TRBJ1-1, with a tentative D call TRBD1 (6 bases). Germline CDR1 MNHEY, CDR2 SMNVEV (reference sequence). The length of the CDR3 is 14 residues. V was pared by 4 bases and J by 0 bases, with 9 bases between. The CDR3 reads CASSSQGMNTEAFF. The CDR3 DNA follows: TGTGCCAGCAGTTCCCAGGGGATGAACACTGAAGCTTTCTTT.

This clonotype turned up a few times. The V call is TRBV7-6, the J call TRBJ2-2; the match to TRBD1 covers 10 bases. The CDR3 has 17 amino acids. In germline, CDR1 is SGHVS, CDR2 FNYEAQ. The J segment lost 8 bases and the V segment lost 5 bases, leaving 14 bases of the junction unmatched. This CDR3 is CASSPRAGTGVIGELFF. The DNA of the CDR3 is TGTGCCAGCAGCCCTCGCGCCGGGACAGGGGTTATAGGGGAGCTGTTTTTT.

The chain uses TRBV18 and TRBJ2-1; 8 bases agree with TRBD2. After removal of 3 bases from V and 9 bases from J, the junction contained 7 bases not matched to a gene. The germline V gene has CDR1 KGHSH and CDR2 LQKENI. This CDR3 is built from 14 residues. The CDR3 here is CASSPQAGDSEQFF. The CDR3 DNA sequence: TGTGCCAGCTCACCCCAAGCGGGGGATAGTGAGCAGTTCTTC. The whole variable domain, remainder taken from reference TRBV18 and TRBJ2-1, is NAGVMQNPRHLVRRRGQEARLRCSPMKGHSHVYWYRQLPEEGLKFMVYLQKENIIDESGMPKERFSAEFPKEGPSILRIQQVVRGDSAAYFCASSPQAGDSEQFFGPGTRLTVL.

This clonotype has at least ten counts. V is TRBV7-9 and J is TRBJ2-1; the D gene is possibly TRBD1 (6 bases). V lost 2 bases, J lost 7 bases, and 9 bases lay in between. Germline values: CDR1 SEHNR, CDR2 FQNEAQ (reference sequence). CDR3 size: 13 residues. CDR3 amino acids: CASSLRRGNEQFF. CDR3 nucleotides: TGTGCCAGCAGCTTACGCAGGGGAAATGAGCAGTTCTTC.

This clonotype was detected many times. The V and J genes are TRBV4-2 and TRBJ1-4, with TRBD1 identical over 10 bases. The CDR3 runs to 15 residues. V was pared by 0 bases and J by 8 bases, with 3 bases of the junction left unmatched. Germline assignment: CDR1 LGHNA and CDR2 YNFKEQ. Written as DNA, the CDR3 is TGTGCCAGCAGCCAAGAATGGGACAGGGGCGAAAAACTGTTTTTT. Amino acids: CASSQEWDRGEKLFF.